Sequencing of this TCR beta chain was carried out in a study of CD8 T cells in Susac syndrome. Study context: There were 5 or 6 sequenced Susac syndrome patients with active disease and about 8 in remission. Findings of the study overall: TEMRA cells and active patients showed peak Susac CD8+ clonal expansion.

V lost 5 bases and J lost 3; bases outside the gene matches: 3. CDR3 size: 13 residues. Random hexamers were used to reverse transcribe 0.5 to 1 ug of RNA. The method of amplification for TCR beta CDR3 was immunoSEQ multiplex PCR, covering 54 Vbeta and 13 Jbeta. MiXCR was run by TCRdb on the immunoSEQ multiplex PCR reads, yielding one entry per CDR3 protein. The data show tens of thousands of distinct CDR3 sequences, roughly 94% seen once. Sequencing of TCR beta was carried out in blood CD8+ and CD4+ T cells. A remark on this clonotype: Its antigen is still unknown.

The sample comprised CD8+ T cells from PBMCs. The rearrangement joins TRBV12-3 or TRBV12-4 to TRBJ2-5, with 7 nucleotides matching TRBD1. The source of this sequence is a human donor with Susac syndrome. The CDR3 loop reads CASSIGGEETQYF. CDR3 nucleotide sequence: TGTGCCAGCAGTATAGGGGGCGAAGAGACCCAGTACTTC.